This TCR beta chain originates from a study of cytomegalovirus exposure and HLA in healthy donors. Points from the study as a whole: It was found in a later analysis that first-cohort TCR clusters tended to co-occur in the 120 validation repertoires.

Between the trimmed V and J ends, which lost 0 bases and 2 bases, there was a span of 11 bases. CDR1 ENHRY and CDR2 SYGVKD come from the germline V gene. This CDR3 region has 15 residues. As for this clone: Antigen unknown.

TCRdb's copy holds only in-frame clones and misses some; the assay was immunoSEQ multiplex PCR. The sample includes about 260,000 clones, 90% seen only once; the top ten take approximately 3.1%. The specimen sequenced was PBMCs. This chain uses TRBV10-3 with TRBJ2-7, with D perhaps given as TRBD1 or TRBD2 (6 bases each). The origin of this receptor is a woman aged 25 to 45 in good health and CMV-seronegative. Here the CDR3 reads CAISESEGQTYEQYF. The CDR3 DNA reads TGTGCCATCAGTGAGTCGGAGGGACAAACCTACGAGCAGTACTTC.